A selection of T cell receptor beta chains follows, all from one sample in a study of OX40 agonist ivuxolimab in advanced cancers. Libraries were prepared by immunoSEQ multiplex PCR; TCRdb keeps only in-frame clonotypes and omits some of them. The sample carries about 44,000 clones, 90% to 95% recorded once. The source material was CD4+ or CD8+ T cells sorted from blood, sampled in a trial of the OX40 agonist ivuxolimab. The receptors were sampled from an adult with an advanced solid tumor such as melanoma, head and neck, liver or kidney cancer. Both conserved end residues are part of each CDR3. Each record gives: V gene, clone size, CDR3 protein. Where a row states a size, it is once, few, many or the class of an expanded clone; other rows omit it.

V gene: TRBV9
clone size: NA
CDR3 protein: CASSPWGNTEAFF

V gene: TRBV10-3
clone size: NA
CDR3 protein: CAIRGERTGELFF

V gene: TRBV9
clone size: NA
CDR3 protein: CASSFPGTGVTGELFF

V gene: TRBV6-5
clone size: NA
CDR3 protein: CASSYSMVGEQFF

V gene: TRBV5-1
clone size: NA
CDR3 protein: CASSPMDSYTEAFF

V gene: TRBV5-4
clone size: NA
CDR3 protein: CASSLSGGPETQYF

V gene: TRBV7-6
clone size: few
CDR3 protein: CASSLVLSGAGGRETQYF

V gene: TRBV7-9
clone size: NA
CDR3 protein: CASSQASQGSLNTEAFF

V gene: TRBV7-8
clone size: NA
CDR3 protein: CASSPRGRGEYEQYF

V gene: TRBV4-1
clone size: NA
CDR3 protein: CASSQERDPTYEQYF

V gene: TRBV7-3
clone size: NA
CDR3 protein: CASSPPGIAYEQYF

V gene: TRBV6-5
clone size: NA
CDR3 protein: CASSYFGGQETQYF

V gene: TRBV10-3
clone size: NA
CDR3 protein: CAISHKTGTGNTEAFF

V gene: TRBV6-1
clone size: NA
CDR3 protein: CASSDFVVESGELFF

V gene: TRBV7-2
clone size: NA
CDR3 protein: CASTVTGTTPYNEQFF

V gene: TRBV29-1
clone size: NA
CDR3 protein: CSVEGTSGSTDTQYF

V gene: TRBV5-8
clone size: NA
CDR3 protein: CASSLVTEAFF

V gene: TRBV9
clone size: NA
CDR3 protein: CASSVAGGSADTQYF

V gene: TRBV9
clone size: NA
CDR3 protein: CASSAGDPRDSTGRAEAFF

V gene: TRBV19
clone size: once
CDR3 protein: CASRPSVDNEQFF

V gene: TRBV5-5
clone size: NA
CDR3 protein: CASSYGPAAEAFF

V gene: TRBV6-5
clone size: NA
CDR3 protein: CASSGRSSPEQYF

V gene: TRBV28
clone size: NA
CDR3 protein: CASANRAGMNTEAFF

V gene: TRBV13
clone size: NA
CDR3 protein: CASSVGLGGYEQYF

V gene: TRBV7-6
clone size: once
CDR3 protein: CASSSRPDTDTQYF

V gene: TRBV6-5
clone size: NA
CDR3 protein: CASSYSGSYEQYF

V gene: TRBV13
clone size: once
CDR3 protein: CASSYRTTNEKLFF

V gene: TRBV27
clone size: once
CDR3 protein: CASSFPGDGYTF

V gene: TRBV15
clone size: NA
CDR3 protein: CATSSGASGISDRDNEQFF

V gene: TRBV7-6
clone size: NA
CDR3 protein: CASSLAYRGPFNEKLFF

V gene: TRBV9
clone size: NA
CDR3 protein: CASSVVGTGSNEQFF

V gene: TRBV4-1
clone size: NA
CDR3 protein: CASSQRVGSSYEQYF

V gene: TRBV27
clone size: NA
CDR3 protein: CASSFGSYNEQFF

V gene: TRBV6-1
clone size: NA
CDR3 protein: CASSEDLAINEQFF

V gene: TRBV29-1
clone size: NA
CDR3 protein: CSVEDLVGMNTEAFF

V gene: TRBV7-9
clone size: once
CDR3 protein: CASKRVTGNEQFF

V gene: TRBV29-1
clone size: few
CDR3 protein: CSVEGFPGTSGRSSYNEQFF